These 13 T cell receptor beta chains were sequenced from one sample in a study of glioma-infiltrating T cells. TCR alpha and beta CDR3 regions were amplified from RNA using iRepertoire nested multiplex PCR. TCRdb re-derived calls from the multiplex PCR reads in MiXCR, one entry per CDR3 protein. The table has more than 95,000 distinct CDR3 sequences, less than 30% seen once; the top ten hold around 15%. The sample taken for sequencing was glioma tissue, nonneoplastic brain tissue, or PBMCs (not recorded which). The receptors originated from a human donor with low-grade glioma or glioblastoma, undergoing nonglioma brain surgery, or in good health (not recorded which).

This clonotype was observed a few times. V and J are TRBV29-1 and TRBJ2-7, with TRBD1 identical over 10 bases. Trimming cost V 4 bases and J 2 bases; bases outside gene matches: 5. The CDR3 contains 14 residues. Germline-derived CDR1 and CDR2 are SQVTM and ANQGSEA. CDR3 nucleotides: TGCAGCGTTGGTGGGACAGGGGTGACCTACGAGCAGTACTTC. Amino acids: CSVGGTGVTYEQYF.

This clonotype has only a few counts. V gene TRBV7-8 combines with J gene TRBJ2-7; tentative D call: TRBD1 (6 bases). Germline V gene sequence: CDR1 SGHVS, CDR2 FQNEAQ. V gave up 5 bases and J gave up 2 bases, with 16 bases separating them. This CDR3 contains 15 residues. The CDR3 here is CASSRPGQYTYEQYF. CDR3 nucleotide sequence: TGTGCCAGCAGCCGACCGGGACAATATACCTACGAGCAGTACTTC.

A remark on this clonotype: One end of the junction fails to match germline, which may point to a read error. The V call is TRBV6-4, the J call TRBJ2-7; TRBD1 matches 8 bases. Germline V gene lookup returns CDR1 MRHNA and CDR2 SNTAGT. The CDR3 is 12 amino acids. This CDR3 is CASRDRVYDQYF. The CDR3 nucleotides are TGTGCCAGCAGGGACAGGGTCTACGATCAGTACTTC.

As regards this clonotype: A much larger clone lies a single base off, so this may be a read error. The gene calls are TRBV18 and TRBJ2-1; 11 bases fit TRBD2. Per the germline V gene, CDR1 is KGHSH and CDR2 is LQKENI. The CDR3 totals 16 residues. CDR3 in DNA: TGTGCCAGCTCACCAACTAGCGGGAGTCCCTACAATGAGCAGCTCTTC. This codes for CASSPTSGSPYNEQLF.

This clonotype was detected many times. The chain is built from TRBV5-8 and TRBJ2-5, with 9 bases aligning to TRBD1. CDR1 and CDR2 from the germline V gene are SGHTS and YDEGEE. This CDR3 has 16 amino acids. The V segment lost 7 bases and the J segment 5 bases; nucleotides outside the gene matches: 15. The CDR3 coding sequence is TGTGCCAGCGCCGGGACAGGGAGACGTGGAGGGGAGACCCAGTACTTC. This translates into CASAGTGRRGGETQYF.

This clonotype occurred many times. The chain combines TRBV10-3 with TRBJ1-1; D is possibly TRBD1 (6 bases). The CDR3 length is 12 residues. CDR1 is ENHRY, CDR2 SYGVKD, per germline. V was shortened by 6 bases and J by 4 bases, with 9 bases between the two germline ends. The CDR3 spells CAISQGLTEAFF. DNA of the CDR3: TGTGCCATCAGCCAGGGGCTCACTGAAGCTTTCTTT.

The gene calls are TRBV27 and TRBJ2-3, with D unclear. Germline V gives CDR1 MNHEY, CDR2 SMNVEV (reference sequence). The CDR3 sequence is 15 residues long. V was clipped by 3 bases and J by 4 bases, with 14 bases between them. CDR3: CASSLGLSTADTQYF. The CDR3 DNA is TGTGCCAGCAGTTTGGGTCTAAGCACGGCAGATACGCAGTATTTT.

This clonotype was recorded many times. The chain joins TRBV29-1 to TRBJ1-1, with 10 bases lining up with TRBD1. This CDR3 is built from 14 residues. Germline V gives CDR1 SQVTM, CDR2 ANQGSEA. V gave up 4 bases and J gave up 1 base; unmatched junction bases: 3. The DNA for the CDR3 is TGCAGCGTTGTGACAGGGGGCGCGAACACTGAAGCTTTCTTT. It codes for CSVVTGGANTEAFF.

This clonotype was seen ten or more times. The chain recombines TRBV28 with TRBJ2-5; 8 bases match TRBD2. This CDR3 comprises 14 residues. V lost 3 bases and J lost 9; bases outside the gene matches: 9. Germline V gene sequence: CDR1 MDHEN, CDR2 SYDVKM. This chain's CDR3 is CASSFGLARMSQYF. CDR3 in DNA: TGTGCCAGCAGTTTCGGACTAGCAAGGATGTCCCAGTACTTC.

This clonotype has a count of ten or more. The chain has TRBV2 and TRBJ2-5, with D uncertain. The germline V gene encodes CDR1 SNHLY and CDR2 FYNNEI. CDR3 length: 17 amino acids. Deletions cut 3 bases from V and 3 bases from J, with 20 bases between. CDR3 DNA sequence: TGTGCCAGCAGTGATAAGGGTATTCGGGCTAGAAAAGAGACCCAGTACTTC. This gives the protein CASSDKGIRARKETQYF.

Ten or more counts support this clonotype. The CDR3 bases are TGTGCCAGCAGCCAAGTGTCACAAGAGACCCAGTACTTC. As protein: CASSQVSQETQYF. The V gene is TRBV3-1, the J gene TRBJ2-5, with no clear D. Germline V gives CDR1 LGHDT, CDR2 YNNKEL (reference sequence). The V end lost 1 base, the J end lost 2 bases, and 5 bases lay between the germline ends. The CDR3 covers 13 residues.

This clonotype was observed many times. V is TRBV18 and J is TRBJ2-7, with 12 bases lining up with TRBD2. CDR1 and CDR2 from the germline V gene are KGHSH and LQKENI. The CDR3 consists of 13 residues. Trimming took 4 bases from V and 7 from J; bases not matched to a gene: 2. The CDR3 loop reads CASSQTSGSEQYF. Written as DNA, the CDR3 is TGTGCCAGCTCACAGACTAGCGGGAGTGAGCAGTACTTC.

This clonotype was picked up a small number of times. An end of the junction differs from the germline gene, which may be a read error. J is TRBJ1-1 and V is TRBV4-2; D is possibly TRBD1 (5 bases). The CDR3 spans 13 residues. Germline-derived CDR1 and CDR2 are LGHNA and YNFKEQ. CDR3 sequence: CASNQGAGTEDFF. DNA for the CDR3: TGTGCCAGCAACCAAGGCGCCGGGACTGAAGATTTCTTT.